The 11 T cell receptor beta chains below were found in one sample sequenced in a study of shared clonotypes between healthy human individuals. TCRdb keeps only in-frame clones here, not all; method: immunoSEQ multiplex PCR. The sample gives more than 2,000,000 clones, around nine tenths of which show up once; 0.13% to 0.15% is in the top ten. Sequencing input: naive CD4+ T cells sorted from blood. The subset was: CD45RA+ positively selected. These receptors were obtained from a man between 18 and 35 years old in good health.

This clone came up once. The chain carries TRBV7-9 and TRBJ1-1, with unresolved D. V gave up 4 bases and J gave up 1 base, with 25 bases separating them. The CDR3 has 19 residues. CDR1 is SEHNR, CDR2 FQNEAQ, per germline (reference sequence). CDR3 amino acids: CASSSLEDWNWEGNTEAFF. Here the CDR3 DNA reads TGTGCCAGCAGCTCTTTGGAGGATTGGAATTGGGAGGGGAACACTGAAGCTTTCTTT.

The count of this clone is one. The J gene is TRBJ1-6, the V gene TRBV7-8; tentatively, D is TRBD1 (5 bases). The CDR3 loop spans 15 amino acids. Per the germline V gene, CDR1 is SGHVS and CDR2 is FQNEAQ. V was trimmed by 1 base and J by 2 bases, leaving 6 bases between them. The CDR3: CASSLEGTYNSPLHF. CDR3 coding DNA: TGTGCCAGCAGCTTAGAGGGGACCTATAATTCACCCCTCCACTTT.

The chain couples TRBV5-1 to TRBJ2-5; TRBD2 agrees at 8 bases. CDR3 length: 15 residues. Trimming at V came to 4 bases and at J to 1 base, leaving 6 bases not matched to a gene. Per the germline V gene, CDR1 is SGHRS and CDR2 is YFSETQ. For the CDR3, the DNA is TGCGCCAGCAGCCGGACCCTAGCGGGCCAAGAGACCCAGTACTTC. This gives the protein CASSRTLAGQETQYF. The entire variable domain, with the rest obtained from reference TRBV5-1 and TRBJ2-5, is as follows: KAGVTQTPRYLIKTRGQQVTLSCSPISGHRSVSWYQQTPGQGLQFLFEYFSETQRNKGNFPGRFSGRQFSNSRSEMNVSTLELGDSALYLCASSRTLAGQETQYFGPGTRLLVL.

Concerning this clone itself: Other DNA sequences in this specimen translate into the identical CDR3. The J gene is TRBJ2-3, the V gene TRBV5-4, with D hard to call. Germline lookup yields CDR1 SGHNT and CDR2 YYREEE (reference sequence). V was cut by 1 base and J by 2 bases, with 5 bases left in between. This CDR3 comprises 13 residues. CDR3 in amino acids: CASSLPSTDTQYF. The CDR3 region has the DNA TGTGCCAGCAGCTTGCCCTCCACAGATACGCAGTATTTT. The variable domain in full, with the rest retrieved from reference TRBV5-4 and TRBJ2-3, is ETGVTQSPTHLIKTRGQQVTLRCSSQSGHNTVSWYQQALGQGPQFIFQYYREEENGRGNFPPRFSGLQFPNYSSELNVNALELDDSALYLCASSLPSTDTQYFGPGTRLTVL.

The rearrangement links TRBV9 to TRBJ2-3, with D possibly matching TRBD2 (6 bases). CDR3 length: 16 residues. Germline V gives CDR1 SGDLS, CDR2 YYNGEE. V was clipped by 1 base and J by 4 bases, with 16 bases between them. CDR3: CASSVKPLATSDTQYF. The CDR3 DNA reads as TGTGCCAGCAGCGTAAAGCCCCTAGCGACCTCAGATACGCAGTATTTT.

V gene TRBV9 combines with J gene TRBJ2-3, with TRBD2 as a possible D gene (5 bases). The CDR3 loop spans 14 amino acids. With 1 base removed from V and 5 bases from J, the gap between germline ends came to 11 bases. Germline loops: CDR1 SGDLS, CDR2 YYNGEE. The CDR3 DNA is TGTGCCAGCAGCGTACGCCGGGGTGGAGATACGCAGTATTTT. Amino acid sequence: CASSVRRGGDTQYF.

This rearrangement joins TRBV2 to TRBJ2-2, with D maybe TRBD1 (5 bases). CDR1 and CDR2 from the germline V gene are SNHLY and FYNNEI. CDR3 length equals 14 residues. Trimming took 0 bases from V and 6 from J, leaving 8 bases between them. The chain's CDR3 is CASSEARAAGELFF. The CDR3 DNA is TGTGCCAGCAGTGAAGCCAGGGCTGCCGGGGAGCTGTTTTTT.

This clone was found a few times. The CDR3 loop is CASARLLPGDTEAFF. The CDR3 bases are TGTGCTAGTGCCCGTTTACTACCAGGGGACACTGAAGCTTTCTTT. This sequence joins TRBV12-5 and TRBJ1-1; D possibly corresponds to TRBD1 (6 bases). The V end lost 7 bases, the J end lost 3 bases, and 18 bases lay between the germline ends. This CDR3 is 15 amino acids long. The germline V gene has CDR1 LGHNT and CDR2 FRNRAP.

The chain carries TRBV29-1 and TRBJ2-3; 7 bases agree with TRBD1. Unmatched junction bases numbered 16, after V lost 4 bases and J lost 0 bases. The CDR3 has 18 residues. Germline loops: CDR1 SQVTM, CDR2 ANQGSEA. Here the CDR3 reads CSVAGTAKKIPSTDTQYF. The CDR3 DNA is TGCAGCGTTGCCGGGACAGCAAAAAAAATTCCTAGCACAGATACGCAGTATTTT.

V is TRBV4-1 and J is TRBJ2-1, with 14 positions matching TRBD2. This CDR3 is built from 15 residues. The J segment lost 9 bases and the V segment lost 4 bases, leaving 5 bases of the junction unmatched. From germline, CDR1 is MGHRA and CDR2 YSYEKL. The CDR3 reads CASSLTSGGVGEQFF. CDR3 coding DNA: TGCGCCAGCAGCCTGACTAGCGGGGGGGTTGGTGAGCAGTTCTTC.

The chain carries TRBV11-2 and TRBJ1-3, with D uncertain. Between the trimmed V and J ends, which lost 0 bases and 7 bases, there was a span of 22 bases. The CDR3 is 18 residues long. The germline V gene has CDR1 SGHAT and CDR2 FQNNGV. The CDR3 bases are TGTGCCAGCAGCTTAGATTCGGTTTCCGTCTCGTATCGGAACACCATATATTTT. Protein product: CASSLDSVSVSYRNTIYF.